One and the same sample provided the 10 T cell receptor beta chains below, sequenced in a study of cytomegalovirus exposure and HLA in healthy donors. The study ran its PCR with 60 Vbeta and 13 Jbeta primers. Measured with immunoSEQ multiplex PCR; TCRdb has only the in-frame clones, and not every one. There are around 120,000 clones in the sample; roughly 80% occur only once, and approximately 4% lies in the top ten. The sample was PBMCs. The receptor source for this set is a woman aged 40-49 years in good health and CMV-seronegative.

The chain couples TRBV7-2 to TRBJ2-3; 10 bases align to TRBD2. The V and J ends lost 3 bases and 4 bases, in that order; junction bases with no gene match: 10. The CDR3 is made up of 17 amino acids. The germline V gene encodes CDR1 SGHTA and CDR2 FQGNSA. The CDR3 nucleotides read TGTGCCAGCAGCTTCCTCCCAGCGGGGGGGCGTGCAGATACGCAGTATTTT. This gives the protein CASSFLPAGGRADTQYF.

V is TRBV5-1 and J is TRBJ2-2; D unclear. The length of the CDR3 is 14 residues. CDR1 and CDR2 (germline): SGHRS, YFSETQ. The ends were cut back, 3 bases at V and 2 bases at J, with 8 bases in the middle. CDR3 DNA sequence: TGCGCCAGCAGCTGGAGTCCTAACACCGGGGAGCTGTTTTTT. Protein sequence: CASSWSPNTGELFF. The full variable domain, its missing parts supplied by reference TRBV5-1 and TRBJ2-2, is KAGVTQTPRYLIKTRGQQVTLSCSPISGHRSVSWYQQTPGQGLQFLFEYFSETQRNKGNFPGRFSGRQFSNSRSEMNVSTLELGDSALYLCASSWSPNTGELFFGEGSRLTVL.

This clone was seen a single time. This chain connects TRBV27 to TRBJ1-5, with D perhaps TRBD1 (5 bases). Trimming cost V 4 bases and J 5 bases, with 12 bases left between them. The CDR3 spans 14 residues. Germline assignment: CDR1 MNHEY and CDR2 SMNVEV (reference sequence). The CDR3 DNA reads as TGTGCCAGCAGTTCCGCAGGGCGGCATCAGCCCCAGCATTTT. It codes for CASSSAGRHQPQHF.

The J gene is TRBJ2-1, the V gene TRBV27, with TRBD2 matching 12 bases. The CDR3 length is 15 residues. CDR1 MNHEY and CDR2 SMNVEV come from the germline V gene (reference sequence). V lost 6 bases and J lost 4; bases outside the gene matches: 4. CDR3 DNA: TGTGCCAGCAGCGGACTAGCGGGGATATACAATGAGCAGTTCTTC. Protein: CASSGLAGIYNEQFF.

The rearrangement joins TRBV2 to TRBJ1-4, with 11 bases aligning to TRBD1. After removal of 6 bases from V and 6 bases from J, the junction contained 3 bases not matched to a gene. The CDR3 consists of 14 residues. CDR1 and CDR2 from the germline V gene are SNHLY and FYNNEI. The CDR3 is CASSRDRGYEKLFF. CDR3 nucleotides: TGTGCCAGCAGCCGGGACAGGGGGTATGAAAAACTGTTTTTT.

The gene calls are TRBV4-3 and TRBJ2-3; no clear D. CDR1 is LGHNA, CDR2 YSLEER, per germline. This CDR3 comprises 16 residues. Trimming took 2 bases from V and 3 from J, leaving 15 bases between them. CDR3 amino acids: CASSQLHDKVTDTQYF. The CDR3 nucleotides are TGCGCCAGCAGCCAACTCCATGACAAGGTAACAGATACGCAGTATTTT.

This clone has more than one count but fewer than ten. The V gene is TRBV5-8, the J gene TRBJ1-4; no reliable D call. Germline V CDR1 and CDR2: SGHTS, YDEGEE. This CDR3 is 16 amino acids long. Between the trimmed V and J ends, which lost 0 bases and 4 bases, there was a span of 13 bases. The CDR3 protein is CASSLGSGRFNEKLFF. As DNA, the CDR3 is TGTGCCAGCAGCTTGGGGAGCGGACGGTTTAATGAAAAACTGTTTTTT.

The rearrangement joins TRBV5-1 to TRBJ1-2; TRBD1 agrees at 7 bases. The CDR3 runs 14 residues. V was pared by 0 bases and J by 2 bases, with 1 base of the junction left unmatched. CDR1 SGHRS and CDR2 YFSETQ come from the germline V gene. This CDR3 reads CASSLETGNYGYTF. The CDR3 DNA follows: TGCGCCAGCAGCTTGGAGACAGGGAACTATGGCTACACCTTC.

This chain connects TRBV27 to TRBJ1-2; D is unresolved. Deletions cut 3 bases from V and 2 bases from J, with 7 bases between. The CDR3 is 13 residues long. The germline V gene encodes CDR1 MNHEY and CDR2 SMNVEV (reference sequence). The CDR3 spells CASSLAGNYGYTF. The CDR3 bases are TGTGCCAGCAGTTTGGCGGGGAACTATGGCTACACCTTC.

The V and J genes are TRBV12-5 and TRBJ1-1; 7 bases agree with TRBD1. The CDR3 is 14 amino acids. CDR1 is LGHNT, CDR2 FRNRAP, per germline. V gave up 5 bases and J gave up 1 base; unmatched junction bases: 4. CDR3 in amino acids: CASGPGTANTEAFF. Written as DNA, the CDR3 is TGTGCTAGTGGTCCCGGGACAGCGAACACTGAAGCTTTCTTT. The full variable domain, rest sourced from reference TRBV12-5 and TRBJ1-1, is DARVTQTPRHKVTEMGQEVTMRCQPILGHNTVFWYRQTMMQGLELLAYFRNRAPLDDSGMPKDRFSAEMPDATLATLKIQPSEPRDSAVYFCASGPGTANTEAFFGQGTRLTVV.